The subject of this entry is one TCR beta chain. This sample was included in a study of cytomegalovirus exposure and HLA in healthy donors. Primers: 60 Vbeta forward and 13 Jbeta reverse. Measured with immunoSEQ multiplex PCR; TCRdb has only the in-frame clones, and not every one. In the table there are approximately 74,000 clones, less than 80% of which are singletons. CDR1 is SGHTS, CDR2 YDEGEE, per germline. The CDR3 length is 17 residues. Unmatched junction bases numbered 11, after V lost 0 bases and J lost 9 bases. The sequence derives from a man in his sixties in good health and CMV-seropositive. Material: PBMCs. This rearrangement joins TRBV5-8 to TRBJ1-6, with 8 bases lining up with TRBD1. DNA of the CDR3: TGTGCCAGCAGCTTGGTTCGCGTCGTGACAGGGGCTTCACCCCTCCACTTT. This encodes CASSLVRVVTGASPLHF.